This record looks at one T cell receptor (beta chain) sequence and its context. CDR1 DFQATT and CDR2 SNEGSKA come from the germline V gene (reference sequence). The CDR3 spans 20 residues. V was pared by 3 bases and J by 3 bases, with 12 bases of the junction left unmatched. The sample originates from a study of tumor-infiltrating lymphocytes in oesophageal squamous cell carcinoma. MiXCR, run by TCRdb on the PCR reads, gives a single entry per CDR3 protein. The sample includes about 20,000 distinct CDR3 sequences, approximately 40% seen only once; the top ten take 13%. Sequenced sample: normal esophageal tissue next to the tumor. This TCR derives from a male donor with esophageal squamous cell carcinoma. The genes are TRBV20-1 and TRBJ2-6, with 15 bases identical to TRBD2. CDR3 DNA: TGCAGTGCTAGGAGGAGACCGGGACTAGCGGGAGGAGGTGGGGCCAACGTCCTGACTTTC. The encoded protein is CSARRRPGLAGGGGANVLTF.